This record looks at one T cell receptor (beta chain) sequence and its context. The data are from a study of PD-1 and CTLA-4 blockade in melanoma. With 6 bases clipped from V and 6 bases from J, the junction kept 4 bases outside the gene matches. This CDR3 spans 13 amino acids. TCRdb's table, derived via immunoSEQ multiplex PCR, lists solely in-frame clones and lacks some. The data contain 23,000 or so clones, more than 70% of them singletons. Sequencing used CD8+ T cells from peripheral blood, obtained before anti-PD-1 treatment. The TCR originated in a human donor with melanoma. The chain is built from TRBV12-3 or TRBV12-4 and TRBJ2-2; 7 bases are shared with TRBD2. This CDR3 is CASSLGGAGELFF. CDR3 nucleotides: TGTGCCAGCAGCTTGGGGGGGGCCGGGGAGCTGTTTTTT.